A selection of T cell receptor beta chains follows, all from one sample in a study of identical twins. A single record per CDR3 protein comes from TCRdb applying MiXCR to the 5' RACE reads. The sample contains about 570,000 distinct CDR3 sequences, approximately 10% of which appear only once. The same specimen was also included in a second study, on yellow fever vaccine responses in identical twins.

The source material was PBMCs. All receptors derive from a woman aged 18-30 years in good health. Each CDR3 is given without its conserved first and last residue.

cdr3_aa	v_call	j_call
SVEAAASGAYEQY	TRBV29-1	TRBJ2-7
SASDSESYEQY	TRBV29-1	TRBJ2-7
ASSSLTSGRNNEQF	TRBV7-2	TRBJ2-1
ASTADQETQY	TRBV7-9	TRBJ2-5
ASSFIGIQY	TRBV7-9	TRBJ2-4
ATKRQPNTGELF	TRBV12-3/TRBV12-4	TRBJ2-2
ASSLSGGAFNEQF	TRBV6-1	TRBJ2-1
ASSPGTGIETQY	TRBV12-3/TRBV12-4	TRBJ2-5
ASSQGLAAYEQF	TRBV4-3	TRBJ2-1
ASSLPKSGLNTDTQY	TRBV28	TRBJ2-3
AIRKLGLAGGPSTDTQY	TRBV10-3	TRBJ2-3
ASSLAGWDQETQY	TRBV5-1	TRBJ2-5
ASSRWIGGLEAF	TRBV11-2	TRBJ1-1
ASSRTGGEDQY	TRBV7-2	TRBJ2-5